Described below is a single TCR beta chain sequence and its context. Its cognate antigen has yet to be identified. Per-base quality was not reported, and no clone a single base away is much larger than it. This sample stems from a study of blood T cell repertoires in COVID-19 (TCRdb year 2020). Background for the entire study: The collaborator samples originated in the United States, Italy and Spain and spanned the acute and convalescent phases of COVID-19. The prospective study material was composed of cDNA or gDNA derived from T cells, B-cell-depleted T cells, or PBMCs. The dataset comprised deeply sampled blood TCRbeta repertoires from subjects exposed to, actively infected with, or recovered from COVID-19. The repertoires were released in a freely available public database meant as a resource for research on the immune response to SARS-CoV-2. The samples were drawn from the first 160 participants of the ongoing ImmuneRACE study and from 1,254 subjects provided by 6 global collaborators. A de-identified subject ID, COVID-19 status, age in years and sex were almost always included in the sample metadata. Where HLA class I and class II types were available, the types were taken from metadata supplied by the sample provider, not from assay-based typing.

TCRbeta CDR3 regions were amplified from genomic DNA by means of the immunoSEQ Assay, a bias-controlled multiplex PCR. In the authors' own workflow: Within the assay, amplification of reference gene primers was used to estimate how many nucleated cells each sample contained. To quantify the absolute abundance of each unique TCRbeta CDR3 rearrangement, sequence reads were collapsed and filtered. For each sample, productive Simpson clonality was calculated by taking the square root of Simpson's diversity index across productive rearrangements. TCRdb took this table from immuneACCESS and kept in-frame rearrangements with V and J called. Such tables lack part of the clones; where checked against another copy, unresolved V genes explain under half of the gap, and the rest is unexplained. The DNA was the basis for D and trimming; V, J and clone size are from that table. This sample lists about 160,000 clones; around 82% were detected once. Of the sample, roughly 1.1% falls within the top ten clones.

Measured from the cysteine to the phenylalanine, the CDR3 is 15 residues long. Just the 45-base CDR3 DNA is kept, in frame starting at base 1. From a lookup of the germline V gene, CDR1 and CDR2 are SGHDN and FVKESK. V sheds 5 bases and J sheds 0 bases, leaving 11 bases between their ends. Overall study outcomes, separate from this receptor: How much clinical and demographic metadata was included differed by source and by participant, and the metadata was provided uncurated.

Samples from volunteer blood donors who had recovered from COVID-19 were contributed by a second Seattle source. The collaborating institutions used their own protocols to collect whole blood in K2EDTA tubes. For TCRbeta analysis, collaborators shipped samples as frozen whole blood, isolated PBMCs, or DNA extracted from either of those sample types. The source is a man between 60 and 75 years old who had recovered from COVID-19. The chain joins TRBV14 to TRBJ1-3, with TRBD1 as a weak D call on 6 bases. Sample: peripheral blood. The DNA is as follows: TGTGCCAGCAGCTTAAGGACAGCCTCTGGAAACACCATATATTTT. Translated, this is CASSLRTASGNTIYF.